This T cell receptor (beta chain) was obtained from a study of blood T cell repertoires in COVID-19. Methods used by the authors: Quantification of nucleated cells was approximated via reference gene primer amplification. The repertoire was sequenced with immunoSEQ multiplex PCR; TCRdb's copy has only in-frame clones and lacks some. The DNA was the basis for D and trimming; V, J and clone size are from that table. The profile shows some 11,000 clones, about four fifths of them singletons. CDR1 and CDR2 from the germline V gene are GTSNPN and SVGIG (reference sequence). Germline trimming cut 5 bases from V and 5 bases from J; bases unmatched to any gene: 13. The CDR3 runs to 15 residues. This clone has just one count.

The sequence came from a man in his fifties or sixties with active COVID-19. J is TRBJ2-7 and V is TRBV30; 9 nucleotides match TRBD2. Sample: peripheral blood. The CDR3 loop reads CAWGSSGRPPHEQYF. CDR3 coding DNA: TGTGCCTGGGGAAGTAGCGGGAGACCTCCCCACGAGCAGTACTTC. The full variable domain, rest sourced from reference TRBV30 and TRBJ2-7, is SQTIHQWPATLVQPVGSPLSLECTVEGTSNPNLYWYRQAAGRGLQLLFYSVGIGQISSEVPQNLSASRPQDRQFILSSKKLLLSDSGFYLCAWGSSGRPPHEQYFGPGTRLTVT.